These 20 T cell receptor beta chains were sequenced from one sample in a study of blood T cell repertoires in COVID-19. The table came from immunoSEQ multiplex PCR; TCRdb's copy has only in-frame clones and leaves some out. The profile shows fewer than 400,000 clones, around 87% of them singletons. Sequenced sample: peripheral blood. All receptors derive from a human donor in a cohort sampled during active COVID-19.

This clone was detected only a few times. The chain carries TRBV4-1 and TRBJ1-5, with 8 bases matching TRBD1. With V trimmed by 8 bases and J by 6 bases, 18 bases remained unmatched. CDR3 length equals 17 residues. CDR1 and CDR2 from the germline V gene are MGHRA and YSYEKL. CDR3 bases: TGCGCCAGCGCGACTAGCCTGACCAGGGGGCCGGCTCAGCCCCAGCATTTT. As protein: CASATSLTRGPAQPQHF.

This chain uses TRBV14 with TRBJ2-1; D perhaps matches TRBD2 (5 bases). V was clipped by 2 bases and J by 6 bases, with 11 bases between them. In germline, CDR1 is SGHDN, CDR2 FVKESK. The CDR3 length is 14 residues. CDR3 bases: TGTGCCAGCAGCCAAATACCGGGAATCAATGAGCAGTTCTTC. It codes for CASSQIPGINEQFF.

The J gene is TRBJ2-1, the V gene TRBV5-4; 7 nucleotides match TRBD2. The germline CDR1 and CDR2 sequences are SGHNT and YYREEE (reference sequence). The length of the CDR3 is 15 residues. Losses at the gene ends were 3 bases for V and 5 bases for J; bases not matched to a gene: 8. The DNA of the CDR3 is TGTGCCAGCAGCTCGGCCGGGGGGAACAACAATGAGCAGTTCTTC. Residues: CASSSAGGNNNEQFF. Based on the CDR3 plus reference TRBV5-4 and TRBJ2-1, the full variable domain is ETGVTQSPTHLIKTRGQQVTLRCSSQSGHNTVSWYQQALGQGPQFIFQYYREEENGRGNFPPRFSGLQFPNYSSELNVNALELDDSALYLCASSSAGGNNNEQFFGPGTRLTVL.

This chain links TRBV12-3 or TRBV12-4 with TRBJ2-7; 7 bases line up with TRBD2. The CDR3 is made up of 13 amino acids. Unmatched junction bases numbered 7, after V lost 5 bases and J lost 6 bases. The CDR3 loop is CASSTGRNPEQYF. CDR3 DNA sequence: TGTGCCAGCAGTACCGGGAGGAATCCCGAGCAGTACTTC.

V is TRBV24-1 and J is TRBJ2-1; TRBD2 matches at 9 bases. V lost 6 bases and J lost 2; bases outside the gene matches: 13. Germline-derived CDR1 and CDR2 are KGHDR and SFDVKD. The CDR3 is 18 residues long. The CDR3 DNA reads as TGTGCCACCAGTCATAGCGGGAGTCGAGTGAGCGCCTACAATGAGCAGTTCTTC. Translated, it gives CATSHSGSRVSAYNEQFF.

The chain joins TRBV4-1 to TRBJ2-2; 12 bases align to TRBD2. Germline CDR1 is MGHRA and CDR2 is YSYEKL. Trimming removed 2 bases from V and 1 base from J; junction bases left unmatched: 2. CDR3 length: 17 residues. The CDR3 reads CASSQLAGGVNTGELFF. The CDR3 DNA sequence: TGCGCCAGCAGCCAACTAGCGGGGGGGGTGAACACCGGGGAGCTGTTTTTT.

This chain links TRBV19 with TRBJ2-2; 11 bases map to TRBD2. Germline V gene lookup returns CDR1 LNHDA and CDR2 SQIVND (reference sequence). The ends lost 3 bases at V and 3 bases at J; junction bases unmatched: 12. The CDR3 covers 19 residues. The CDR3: CASSIARGLAGGYTGELFF. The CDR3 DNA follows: TGTGCCAGTAGTATTGCTAGGGGTCTAGCGGGAGGTTACACCGGGGAGCTGTTTTTT.

This chain's CDR3 is CAWSVGVSDVPLHF. The CDR3, as DNA: TGTGCCTGGAGTGTAGGAGTTTCGGATGTCCCCCTCCACTTT. The genes are TRBV30 and TRBJ1-6; no firm D call. The CDR3 is made up of 14 amino acids. CDR1 is GTSNPN and CDR2 is SVGIG in the germline V gene (reference sequence). V dropped 0 bases and J dropped 13 bases, with 16 bases sitting between them.

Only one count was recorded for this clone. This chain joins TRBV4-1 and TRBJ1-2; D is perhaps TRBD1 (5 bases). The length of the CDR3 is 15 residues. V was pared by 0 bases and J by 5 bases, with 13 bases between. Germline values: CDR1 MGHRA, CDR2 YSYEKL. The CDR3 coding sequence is TGCGCCAGCAGCCAAGATCTGGGGCTGGGGTATGGCTACACCTTC. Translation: CASSQDLGLGYGYTF.

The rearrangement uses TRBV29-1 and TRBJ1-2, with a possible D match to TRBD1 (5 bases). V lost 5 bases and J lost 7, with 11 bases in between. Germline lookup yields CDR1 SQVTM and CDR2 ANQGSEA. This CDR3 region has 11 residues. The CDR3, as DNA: TGCAGCGTTCGGCAGGGTGGTGGCTACACCTTC. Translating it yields CSVRQGGGYTF.

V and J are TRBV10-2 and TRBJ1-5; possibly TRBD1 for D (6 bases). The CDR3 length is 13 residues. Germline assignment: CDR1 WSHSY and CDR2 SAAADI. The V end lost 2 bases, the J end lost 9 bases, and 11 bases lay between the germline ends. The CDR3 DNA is TGCGCCAGCAGTGAGGTACAGGGCCGGCCCCAGCATTTT. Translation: CASSEVQGRPQHF.

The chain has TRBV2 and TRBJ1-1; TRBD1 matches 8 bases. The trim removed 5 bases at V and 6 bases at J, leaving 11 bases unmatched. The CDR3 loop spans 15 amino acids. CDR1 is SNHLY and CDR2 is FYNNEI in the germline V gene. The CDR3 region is CASSYLMTGEAEAFF. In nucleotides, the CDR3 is TGTGCCAGCAGTTACTTGATGACAGGGGAGGCTGAAGCTTTCTTT.

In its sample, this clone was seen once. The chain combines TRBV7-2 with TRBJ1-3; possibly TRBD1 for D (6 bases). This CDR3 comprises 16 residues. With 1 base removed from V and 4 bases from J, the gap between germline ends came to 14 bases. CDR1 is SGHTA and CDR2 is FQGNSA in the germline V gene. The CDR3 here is CASSLEMGAVGNTIYF. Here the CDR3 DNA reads TGTGCCAGCAGCTTAGAAATGGGGGCGGTCGGAAACACCATATATTTT.

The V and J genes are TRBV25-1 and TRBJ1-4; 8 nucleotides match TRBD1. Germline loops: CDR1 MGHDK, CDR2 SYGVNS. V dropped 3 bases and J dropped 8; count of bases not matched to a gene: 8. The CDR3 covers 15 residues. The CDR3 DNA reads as TGTGCCAGCAGTGACTTTCAGGGGGCAGGAGAAAAACTGTTTTTT. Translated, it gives CASSDFQGAGEKLFF.

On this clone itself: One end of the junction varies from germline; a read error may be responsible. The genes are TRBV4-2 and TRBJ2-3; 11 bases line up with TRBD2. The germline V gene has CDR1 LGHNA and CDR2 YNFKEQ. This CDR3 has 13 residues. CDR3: CASSQDLAGGPQF. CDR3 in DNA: TGTGCCAGCAGCCAAGATCTAGCGGGGGGCCCTCAATTT.

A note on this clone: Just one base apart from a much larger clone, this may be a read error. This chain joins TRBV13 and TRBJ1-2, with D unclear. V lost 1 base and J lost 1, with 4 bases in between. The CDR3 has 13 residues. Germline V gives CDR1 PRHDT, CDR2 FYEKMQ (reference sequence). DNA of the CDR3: TGTGCCAGCAGCTTAGCCAGTAACTATGGCTACACCTTC. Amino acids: CASSLASNYGYTF.

The CDR3 reads CASSQGDRANTEAFF. The CDR3, as DNA: TGTGCCAGCAGCCAGGGGGACAGAGCGAACACTGAAGCTTTCTTT. The chain joins TRBV3-1 (or the pseudogene TRBV3-2) to TRBJ1-1, with 7 bases matching TRBD1. In germline, CDR1 is LGHDT, CDR2 YNNKEL (reference sequence). Unmatched junction bases numbered 5, after V lost 3 bases and J lost 1 base. The CDR3 covers 15 residues.

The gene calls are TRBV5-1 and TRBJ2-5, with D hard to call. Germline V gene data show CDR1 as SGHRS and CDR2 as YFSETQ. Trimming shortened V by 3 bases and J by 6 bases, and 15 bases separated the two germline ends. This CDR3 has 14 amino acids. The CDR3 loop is CASSSSAASQTQYF. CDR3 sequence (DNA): TGCGCCAGCAGCTCCTCCGCGGCCTCCCAGACCCAGTACTTC.

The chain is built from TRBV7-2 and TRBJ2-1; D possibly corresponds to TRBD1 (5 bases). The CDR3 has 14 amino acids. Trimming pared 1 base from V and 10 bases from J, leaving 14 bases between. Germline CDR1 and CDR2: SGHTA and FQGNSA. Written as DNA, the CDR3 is TGTGCCAGCAGCTTAGGTGGGGCCTCGGTCGAGCAGTTCTTC. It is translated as CASSLGGASVEQFF.

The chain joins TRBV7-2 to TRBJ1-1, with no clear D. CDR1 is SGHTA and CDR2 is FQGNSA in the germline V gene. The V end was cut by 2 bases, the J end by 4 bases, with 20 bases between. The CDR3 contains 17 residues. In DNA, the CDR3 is TGTGCCAGCAGCTTATCTACTGGAGGTTTCGGTAGCACTGAAGCTTTCTTT. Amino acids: CASSLSTGGFGSTEAFF. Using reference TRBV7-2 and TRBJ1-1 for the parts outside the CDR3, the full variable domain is GAGVSQSPSNKVTEKGKDVELRCDPISGHTALYWYRQSLGQGLEFLIYFQGNSAPDKSGLPSDRFSAERTGGSVSTLTIQRTQQEDSAVYLCASSLSTGGFGSTEAFFGQGTRLTVV.